This T cell receptor beta chain came from a study of OX40 agonist ivuxolimab in advanced cancers. Whole-study context: Dose-escalation patients had hepatocellular carcinoma, melanoma, renal cell or head and neck cancer. Overall study findings and caveats: At 0.1 to 3.0 mg/kg, CD4+ and CD8+ blood T cells expanded clonally by week 6.

Remarks on this clone: Its antigen is as yet unknown.

Germline-derived CDR1 and CDR2 are SGHVS and FQNEAQ. The length of the CDR3 is 15 residues. Trimming stripped 3 bases from V and 3 bases from J, with 9 bases between. The data were produced by immunoSEQ multiplex PCR, yet TCRdb's version contains in-frame clones alone and is incomplete. Here the sample spans fewer than 20,000 clones, 86% being singletons. The TCR originated in an adult with an advanced solid tumor such as melanoma, head and neck, liver or kidney cancer. The starting material was CD4+ or CD8+ T cells sorted from blood, obtained in a trial of the OX40 agonist ivuxolimab. This chain links TRBV7-8 with TRBJ2-6; D is unresolved. The CDR3 coding sequence is TGTGCCAGCAGCTTCCCAGGTGGTGGGGCCAACGTCCTGACTTTC. It translates to CASSFPGGGANVLTF.